Listed below are T cell receptor beta chains from one sample, sequenced in a study of early T cells in non-severe SARS-CoV-2 infection. TCRdb itself ran the 5' RACE reads through MiXCR, one entry per CDR3 protein. The profile covers approximately 27,000 distinct CDR3 sequences, with about 6% appearing a single time and roughly 5.2% taken by the ten largest. Source material: whole blood. The origin of the receptors is an adult who was a healthcare worker with PCR-confirmed SARS-CoV-2 infection or an uninfected control (not recorded which). The CDR3 runs from the conserved cysteine through the conserved F or W. D genes are given only for firm matches. Not every row has a clone size; where given, it reads once, few, many or a size class.

>many|.|TRBJ2-1|TRBV7-9
TGTGCCAGCAGCTCCCCCGCGGGGATCGAAAATGAGCAGTTCTTC
CASSSPAGIENEQFF
>many|TRBD1|TRBJ2-1|TRBV4-2
TGTGCCAGCAGTACACCGGGACAGGGGAGCTTC
CASSTPGQGSF
>.|TRBD2|TRBJ2-1|TRBV7-9
TGTGCCAGCAGCTTAGCTGGGAGCGGGGGATACAATGAGCAGTTCTTC
CASSLAGSGGYNEQFF
>many|.|TRBJ1-4|TRBV5-1
TGCGCCAGCAGTCCGACAGCAACTAATGAAAAACTGTTTTTT
CASSPTATNEKLFF
>many|.|TRBJ1-1|TRBV5-1
TGCGCCAGCAGCTACGACAGTATGAACACTGAAGCTTTCTTT
CASSYDSMNTEAFF
>many|TRBD2|TRBJ2-1|TRBV6-5
TGTGCCAGCAGACTAGCGGGGGGCTCCTACAATGAGCAGTTCTTC
CASRLAGGSYNEQFF
>many|TRBD2|TRBJ2-1|TRBV20-1
TGCAGTGCCAGGACTAGCGTATACAATGAGCAGTTCTTC
CSARTSVYNEQFF
>many|TRBD2|TRBJ2-7|TRBV20-1
TGCAGTGCTCAACCCCAGCGGGGGAGCTCCTACGAGCAGTACTTC
CSAQPQRGSSYEQYF
>.|TRBD1|TRBJ1-1|TRBV6-6
TGTGCCAGCAGCTCCTCGACAGGGCGGACTGAAGCTTTCTTT
CASSSSTGRTEAFF
>many|.|TRBJ1-1|TRBV29-1
TGCCTCTGCCGCAGGGTCAACACTGAAGCTTTCTTT
CLCRRVNTEAFF
>.|.|TRBJ2-7|TRBV5-1
TGCGCCAGCAGAACCGGGACTGAGTTATACGAGCAGTACTTC
CASRTGTELYEQYF
>.|.|TRBJ2-4|TRBV18
TGTGCCAGCTCACCATCTCCGGGGATGGAAAACATTCAGTACTTC
CASSPSPGMENIQYF
>few|.|TRBJ2-1|TRBV28
TGTGCCAGCAGTTTTTTCAATGAGCAGTTCTTC
CASSFFNEQFF
>many|.|TRBJ1-6|TRBV18
TGTGCCAGCTCACCACCGGGTAGTTATAATTCACCCCTCCACTTT
CASSPPGSYNSPLHF
>medium-sized|.|TRBJ1-2|TRBV7-2
TGTGCCAGCAGCGACAATCGCGGACAGTCAGTCTATGGCTACACCTTC
CASSDNRGQSVYGYTF
>many|TRBD1|TRBJ1-1|TRBV6-1
TGTGCCAGCAGTGTTTATCGGGACAGCGGTGAAGCTTTCTTT
CASSVYRDSGEAFF
>many|TRBD1|TRBJ2-7|TRBV27
TGTGCCAGTAGGGGGCGCTTATACGAGCAGTACTTC
CASRGRLYEQYF
>many|.|TRBJ1-1|TRBV27
TGTGCCAGCTCTCCGGGGAGGGGGGTCGTGTCCTCCACTGAAGCTTTCTTT
CASSPGRGVVSSTEAFF
>many|.|TRBJ2-7|TRBV2
TGTGCCAGCACCCCTCCCGGTTCCTACGAGCAGTACTTC
CASTPPGSYEQYF
>many|TRBD1|TRBJ1-1|TRBV4-3
TGCGCCAGCAGCCAGATACAGGGGACTGAAGCTTTCTTT
CASSQIQGTEAFF
>many|.|TRBJ2-5|TRBV5-1
TGCGCCAGCAGCCAGAACCCATTCGGCCTGGAGACCCAGTACTTC
CASSQNPFGLETQYF
>.|.|TRBJ1-5|TRBV19
TGTGCCAGTAGCAACAGCCACAATCAGCCCCAGCATTTT
CASSNSHNQPQHF